The 23 T cell receptor beta chains listed next were all sequenced from one sample in a study of chemoradiotherapy in HPV16-positive cancers. Sequencing was performed with immunoSEQ multiplex PCR; in TCRdb, only in-frame clones are kept and a portion is missing. The data hold about 6,500 clones, with approximately 92% observed a single time. Material: blood, obtained from a patient who underwent chemoradiotherapy. The receptor set was obtained from a human donor with HPV-associated anogenital cancer.

The chain combines TRBV4-1 with TRBJ2-6; D is unclear. V dropped 2 bases and J dropped 0 bases, with 11 bases sitting between them. This CDR3 region has 17 residues. The germline gives CDR1 MGHRA, CDR2 YSYEKL. The CDR3 here is CASSQTSGASGANVLTF. The CDR3 nucleotides are TGCGCCAGCAGCCAAACCTCAGGCGCCTCTGGGGCCAACGTCCTGACTTTC.

The chain recombines TRBV6-5 with TRBJ2-1; 12 positions agree with TRBD2. The V and J ends lost 2 bases and 5 bases, in that order; junction bases with no gene match: 1. The germline gives CDR1 MNHEY, CDR2 SVGAGI. The CDR3 has 15 residues. As DNA, the CDR3 is TGTGCCAGCAGTTACGGGACTAGCGGGCACAATGAGCAGTTCTTC. This codes for CASSYGTSGHNEQFF.

The rearrangement uses TRBV9 and TRBJ1-3; weak D call: TRBD1 (6 bases). With 4 bases removed from V and 0 bases from J, the gap between germline ends came to 20 bases. CDR3 length: 18 residues. CDR1 SGDLS and CDR2 YYNGEE come from the germline V gene. The CDR3 protein is CASSPSGRQDASGNTIYF. CDR3 in DNA: TGTGCCAGCAGCCCCAGCGGTCGACAGGACGCCTCTGGAAACACCATATATTTT.

The chain links TRBV9 to TRBJ2-2; perhaps TRBD1 as D (5 bases). Trimming removed 2 bases from V and 4 bases from J, with 12 bases in between. This CDR3 has 15 residues. In germline, CDR1 is SGDLS, CDR2 YYNGEE. DNA for the CDR3: TGTGCCAGCAGCGTTACCCAAGGGGTCACCGGGGAGCTGTTTTTT. Its protein product is CASSVTQGVTGELFF.

The chain has TRBV5-5 and TRBJ2-4; 12 bases are a match to TRBD2. V shed 3 bases, J shed 9 bases, and the junction held 10 bases outside the gene matches. Germline CDR1 and CDR2: SGHKS and YYEKEE (reference sequence). This CDR3 is 16 amino acids long. The CDR3 coding sequence is TGTGCCAGCAGCTCTTCTAGCGGGGGGGCCTTGGCCATTCAGTACTTC. Translated, it gives CASSSSSGGALAIQYF.

The gene calls are TRBV27 and TRBJ2-3, with D perhaps matching TRBD1 (5 bases). V was clipped by 5 bases and J by 0 bases, with 9 bases between them. CDR1 and CDR2 (germline): MNHEY, SMNVEV (reference sequence). The CDR3 extends over 14 amino acids. This CDR3 reads CASSRQPSTDTQYF. For the CDR3, the DNA is TGTGCCAGCAGTCGACAGCCTAGCACAGATACGCAGTATTTT.

The chain carries TRBV5-1 and TRBJ2-7; TRBD2 agrees at 12 bases. Germline V CDR1 and CDR2: SGHRS, YFSETQ. The trim removed 4 bases at V and 6 bases at J, leaving 8 bases unmatched. The CDR3 runs to 15 residues. The CDR3 DNA follows: TGCGCCAGCAGCACGACTAGCGGGAGCTTCGGCGAGCAGTACTTC. This sequence encodes CASSTTSGSFGEQYF. The full variable domain, with the rest looked up from reference TRBV5-1 and TRBJ2-7, is KAGVTQTPRYLIKTRGQQVTLSCSPISGHRSVSWYQQTPGQGLQFLFEYFSETQRNKGNFPGRFSGRQFSNSRSEMNVSTLELGDSALYLCASSTTSGSFGEQYFGPGTRLTVT.

The rearrangement joins TRBV4-3 to TRBJ1-2, with D maybe TRBD1 (5 bases). CDR1 is LGHNA, CDR2 YSLEER, per germline. The germline V and J ends were trimmed by 0 bases and 5 bases, with 16 bases remaining between them. The CDR3 spans 16 residues. CDR3 protein: CASSQELDGGRYGYTF. CDR3 nucleotide sequence: TGCGCCAGCAGCCAAGAGTTGGATGGGGGAAGGTATGGCTACACCTTC.

This chain joins TRBV5-4 and TRBJ2-1; 8 positions match TRBD1. The CDR3 sequence is 14 residues long. The ends lost 10 bases at V and 3 bases at J; junction bases unmatched: 9. Germline V CDR1 and CDR2: SGHNT, YYREEE (reference sequence). As DNA, the CDR3 is TGTGCCGCACAATACAGGGGGGTCTACAATGAGCAGTTCTTC. Its translation is CAAQYRGVYNEQFF.

The sample holds a few counts of this clone. The chain joins TRBV5-1 to TRBJ2-7; TRBD1 matches 8 bases. After removal of 4 bases from V and 7 bases from J, the junction contained 7 bases not matched to a gene. Germline V gene sequence: CDR1 SGHRS, CDR2 YFSETQ. The length of the CDR3 is 13 residues. The CDR3 coding sequence is TGCGCCAGCAGCCTCGGACAGGGCCGGGAGCAGTACTTC. It specifies CASSLGQGREQYF.

The rearrangement uses TRBV5-4 and TRBJ2-3; 11 bases agree with TRBD2. V lost 4 bases, J lost 4 bases, and 11 bases stayed unmatched. This CDR3 is 17 amino acids long. From germline, CDR1 is SGHNT and CDR2 YYREEE (reference sequence). CDR3 coding DNA: TGTGCCAGCAGCACGGGTCTAGCGGGAGGTCCGGCAGATACGCAGTATTTT. Protein product: CASSTGLAGGPADTQYF.

The rearrangement joins TRBV27 to TRBJ2-5; TRBD1 aligns across 9 bases. The length of the CDR3 is 16 residues. The germline V gene has CDR1 MNHEY and CDR2 SMNVEV (reference sequence). The ends lost 5 bases at V and 5 bases at J; junction bases unmatched: 12. The CDR3: CASSRSGTGLTETQYF. The CDR3 nucleotides are TGTGCCAGCAGTAGATCCGGGACAGGGCTAACGGAGACCCAGTACTTC.

The CDR3 sequence: CASSNGRGPNYGYTF. For the CDR3, the DNA is TGTGCCAGCAGCAACGGGAGGGGACCCAACTATGGCTACACCTTC. The genes are TRBV21-1 and TRBJ1-2. TRBV21-1 is annotated as a pseudogene. The CDR3 runs 15 residues.

This chain connects TRBV4-3 to TRBJ2-7; D ambiguous. The germline CDR1 and CDR2 sequences are LGHNA and YSLEER. The CDR3 consists of 15 residues. Trimming shortened V by 1 base and J by 5 bases, and 15 bases separated the two germline ends. CDR3 sequence reads: CASSQGLDPDDEQYF. In DNA form, the CDR3 reads TGCGCCAGCAGCCAAGGCCTGGACCCCGACGACGAGCAGTACTTC.

V usage is TRBV7-2 and J usage is TRBJ2-5; either TRBD1 or TRBD2 may supply D (6 bases each). The CDR3 spans 16 residues. Between the trimmed V and J ends, which lost 1 base and 3 bases, there was a span of 15 bases. Looked up from germline, CDR1 is SGHTA and CDR2 is FQGNSA. The CDR3 region is CASSLDRGRLEETQYF. In DNA form, the CDR3 reads TGTGCCAGCAGCTTAGACCGGGGGCGCCTTGAAGAGACCCAGTACTTC.

This sequence joins TRBV6-5 and TRBJ1-5; a weak D match, TRBD1 (5 bases). Trimming removed 2 bases from V and 6 bases from J, with 11 bases in between. This CDR3 is 14 amino acids long. From germline, CDR1 is MNHEY and CDR2 SVGAGI. The chain's CDR3 is CASSYRGGSQPQHF. CDR3 coding DNA: TGTGCCAGCAGTTACAGGGGTGGGAGTCAGCCCCAGCATTTT.

V usage is TRBV18 and J usage is TRBJ2-3, with D unclear. The germline gives CDR1 KGHSH, CDR2 LQKENI. This CDR3 is built from 14 residues. Trimming stripped 2 bases from V and 1 base from J, with 7 bases between. This CDR3 reads CASSPAFRTDTQYF. CDR3 nucleotides: TGTGCCAGCTCACCAGCCTTTCGCACAGATACGCAGTATTTT.

The chain is built from TRBV5-6 and TRBJ2-4; TRBD2 aligns across 10 bases. CDR1 is SGHDT and CDR2 is YYEEEE in the germline V gene. The CDR3 consists of 18 residues. V lost 5 bases and J lost 0; bases outside the gene matches: 11. In nucleotides, the CDR3 is TGTGCCAGCAGTGCCGGGACTAGCGTCATACTAGCCAAAAACATTCAGTACTTC. This gives the protein CASSAGTSVILAKNIQYF.

The V and J genes are TRBV29-1 and TRBJ2-1, with D perhaps matching TRBD1 or TRBD2 (5 bases each). V lost 3 bases and J 6 bases, leaving 15 bases between the germline ends. There are 14 residues in the CDR3. Germline CDR1 SQVTM, CDR2 ANQGSEA. The CDR3 bases are TGCAGCGTTGATGCCGGGATACAGGCCAATGAGCAGTTCTTC. This gives the protein CSVDAGIQANEQFF.

V is TRBV7-2 and J is TRBJ2-6; D perhaps matches TRBD1 (5 bases). This CDR3 has 15 residues. Germline CDR1 reads SGHTA; CDR2 reads FQGNSA. V was cut by 5 bases and J by 6 bases, with 14 bases left in between. Written as DNA, the CDR3 is TGTGCCAGCAGCAAAAGTCAGGGAACGGCCAACGTCCTGACTTTC. It codes for CASSKSQGTANVLTF.

The J gene is TRBJ2-7, the V gene TRBV27; 10 bases line up with TRBD2. V gave up 7 bases and J gave up 2 bases; unmatched junction bases: 8. The germline CDR1 and CDR2 sequences are MNHEY and SMNVEV (reference sequence). This CDR3 spans 15 amino acids. The CDR3 DNA follows: TGTGCCAGCACCATTAGCGGGAGGCAAACCTACGAGCAGTACTTC. It codes for CASTISGRQTYEQYF.

The chain links TRBV11-2 to TRBJ2-7; D remains unclear. Germline V CDR1 and CDR2: SGHAT, FQNNGV. Trimming cost V 0 bases and J 2 bases, with 2 bases left between them. The CDR3 length is 12 residues. The CDR3 protein is CASSLDTYEQYF. In DNA, the CDR3 is TGTGCCAGCAGCTTAGACACCTACGAGCAGTACTTC.

The V gene is TRBV5-1, the J gene TRBJ1-3; tentative D call: TRBD1 (6 bases). This CDR3 is built from 15 residues. Germline V gene data show CDR1 as SGHRS and CDR2 as YFSETQ. Trimming removed 3 bases from V and 1 base from J, with 11 bases in between. The CDR3 DNA reads TGCGCCAGCAGCTCAACAGGGATTTCTGGAAACACCATATATTTT. It translates to CASSSTGISGNTIYF.